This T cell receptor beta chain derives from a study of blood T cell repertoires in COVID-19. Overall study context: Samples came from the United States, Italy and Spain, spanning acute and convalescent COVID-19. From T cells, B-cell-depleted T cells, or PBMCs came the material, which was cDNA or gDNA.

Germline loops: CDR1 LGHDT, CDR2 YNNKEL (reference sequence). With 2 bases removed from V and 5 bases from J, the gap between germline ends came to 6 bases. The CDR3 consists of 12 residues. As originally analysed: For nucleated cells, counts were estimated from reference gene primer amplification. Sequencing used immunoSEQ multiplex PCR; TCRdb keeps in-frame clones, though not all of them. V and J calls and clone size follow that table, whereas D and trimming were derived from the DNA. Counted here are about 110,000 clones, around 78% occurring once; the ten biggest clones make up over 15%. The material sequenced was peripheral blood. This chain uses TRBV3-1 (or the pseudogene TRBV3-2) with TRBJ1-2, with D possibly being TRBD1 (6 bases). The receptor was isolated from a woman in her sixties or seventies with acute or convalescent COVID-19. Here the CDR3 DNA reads TGTGCCAGCAGCCAAACAGGGTATGGCTACACCTTC. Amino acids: CASSQTGYGYTF.